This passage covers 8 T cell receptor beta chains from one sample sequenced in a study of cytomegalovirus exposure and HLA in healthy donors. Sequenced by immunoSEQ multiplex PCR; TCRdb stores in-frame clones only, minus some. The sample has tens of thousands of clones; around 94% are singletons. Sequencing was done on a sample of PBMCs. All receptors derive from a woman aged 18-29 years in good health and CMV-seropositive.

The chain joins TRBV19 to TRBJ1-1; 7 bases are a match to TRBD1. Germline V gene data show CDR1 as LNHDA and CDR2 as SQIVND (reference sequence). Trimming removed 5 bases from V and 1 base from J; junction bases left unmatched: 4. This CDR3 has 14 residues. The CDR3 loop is CASSVGTANTEAFF. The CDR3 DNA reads TGTGCCAGTAGTGTGGGGACAGCGAACACTGAAGCTTTCTTT. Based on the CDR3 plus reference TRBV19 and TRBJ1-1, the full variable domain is DGGITQSPKYLFRKEGQNVTLSCEQNLNHDAMYWYRQDPGQGLRLIYYSQIVNDFQKGDIAEGYSVSREKKESFPLTVTSAQKNPTAFYLCASSVGTANTEAFFGQGTRLTVV.

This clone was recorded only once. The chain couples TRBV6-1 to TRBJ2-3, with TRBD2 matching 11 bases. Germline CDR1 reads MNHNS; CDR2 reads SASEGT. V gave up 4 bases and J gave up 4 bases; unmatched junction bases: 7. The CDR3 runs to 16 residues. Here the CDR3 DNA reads TGTGCCAGCAGTGTGACTAGCGGGGCGGTATCAGATACGCAGTATTTT. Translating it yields CASSVTSGAVSDTQYF.

Here the CDR3 reads CASSLWTGVRGNQPQHF. CDR3 bases: TGTGCCAGCAGCCTCTGGACAGGGGTAAGAGGCAATCAGCCCCAGCATTTT. The chain is built from TRBV5-6 and TRBJ1-5; 9 bases match TRBD1. Per germline, CDR1 SGHDT and CDR2 YYEEEE. The CDR3 is made up of 17 amino acids. Germline trimming cut 4 bases from V and 2 bases from J; bases unmatched to any gene: 10.

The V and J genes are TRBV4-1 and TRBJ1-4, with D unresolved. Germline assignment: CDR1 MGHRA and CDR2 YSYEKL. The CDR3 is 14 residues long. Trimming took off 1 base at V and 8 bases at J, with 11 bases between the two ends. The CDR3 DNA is TGCGCCAGCAGCCAAGTGTTTCCGGGAGAAAAACTGTTTTTT. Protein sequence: CASSQVFPGEKLFF.

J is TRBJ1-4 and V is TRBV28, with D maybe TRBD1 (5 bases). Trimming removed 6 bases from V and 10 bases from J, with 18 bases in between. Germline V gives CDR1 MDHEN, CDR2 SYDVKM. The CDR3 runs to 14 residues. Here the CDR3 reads CASRSAGLGGKLFF. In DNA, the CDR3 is TGTGCCAGCAGATCGGCCGGGCTGGGGGGAAAACTGTTTTTT. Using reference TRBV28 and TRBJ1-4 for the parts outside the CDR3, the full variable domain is DVKVTQSSRYLVKRTGEKVFLECVQDMDHENMFWYRQDPGLGLRLIYFSYDVKMKEKGDIPEGYSVSREKKERFSLILESASTNQTSMYLCASRSAGLGGKLFFGSGTQLSVL.

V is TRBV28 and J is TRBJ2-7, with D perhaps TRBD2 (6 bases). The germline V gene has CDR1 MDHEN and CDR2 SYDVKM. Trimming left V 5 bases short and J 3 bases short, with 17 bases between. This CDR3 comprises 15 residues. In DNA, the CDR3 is TGTGCCAGCAGTGTGTGGGGGGACGGGGGCTACGAGCAGTACTTC. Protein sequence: CASSVWGDGGYEQYF.

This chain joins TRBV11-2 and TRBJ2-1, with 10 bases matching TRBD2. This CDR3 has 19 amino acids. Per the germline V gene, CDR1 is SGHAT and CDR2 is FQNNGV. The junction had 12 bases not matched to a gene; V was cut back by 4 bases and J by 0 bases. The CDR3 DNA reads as TGTGCCAGCAGCTCCATTTTAGCGGGGGGACCGAGCTCCTACAATGAGCAGTTCTTC. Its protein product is CASSSILAGGPSSYNEQFF.

Here the CDR3 DNA reads TGTGCCTGGAGTGGACAGGGGACTCGCTGGCCCCAGCATTTT. Translating it yields CAWSGQGTRWPQHF. The rearrangement joins TRBV30 to TRBJ1-5; 8 bases are a match to TRBD1. Germline trimming cut 1 base from V and 9 bases from J; bases unmatched to any gene: 8. Germline CDR1 GTSNPN, CDR2 SVGIG (reference sequence). The CDR3 extends over 14 amino acids.